This T cell receptor beta chain was sequenced for a study of OX40 agonist ivuxolimab in advanced cancers. From germline, CDR1 is SSHAT and CDR2 FNYEAQ (reference sequence). V lost 1 base and J lost 5; bases outside the gene matches: 6. This CDR3 region has 16 residues. The protocol was immunoSEQ multiplex PCR, while the TCRdb copy is restricted to in-frame clones and leaves out a portion. The sample lists roughly 100,000 clones; around 90% were seen once. The sample was CD4+ or CD8+ T cells sorted from blood, taken in a trial of the OX40 agonist ivuxolimab. The rearrangement joins TRBV7-7 to TRBJ2-1; 9 bases align to TRBD2. This TCR was recovered from an adult with an advanced solid tumor such as melanoma, head and neck, liver or kidney cancer. The CDR3 nucleotides are TGTGCCAGCAGCTTAGAGTGGAGCGGGGGGCACAATGAGCAGTTCTTC. It yields the protein CASSLEWSGGHNEQFF. The full variable domain, rest sourced from reference TRBV7-7 and TRBJ2-1, is GAGVSQSPRYKVTKRGQDVTLRCDPISSHATLYWYQQALGQGPEFLTYFNYEAQPDKSGLPSDRFSAERPEGSISTLTIQRTEQRDSAMYRCASSLEWSGGHNEQFFGPGTRLTVL.